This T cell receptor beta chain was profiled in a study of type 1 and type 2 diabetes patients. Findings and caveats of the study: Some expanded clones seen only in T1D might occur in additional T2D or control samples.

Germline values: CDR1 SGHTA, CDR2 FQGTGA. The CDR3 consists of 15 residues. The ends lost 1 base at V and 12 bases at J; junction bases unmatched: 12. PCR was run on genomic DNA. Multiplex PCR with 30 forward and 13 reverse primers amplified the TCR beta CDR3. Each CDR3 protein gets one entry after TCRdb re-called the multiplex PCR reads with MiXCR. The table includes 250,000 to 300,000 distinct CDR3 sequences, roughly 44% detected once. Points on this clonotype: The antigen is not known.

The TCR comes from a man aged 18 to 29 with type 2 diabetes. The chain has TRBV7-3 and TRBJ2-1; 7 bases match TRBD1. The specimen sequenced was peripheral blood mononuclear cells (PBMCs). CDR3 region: CASSLNGGQVTVQFF. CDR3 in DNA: TGTGCCAGCAGCTTAAACGGCGGACAGGTTACAGTGCAGTTCTTC. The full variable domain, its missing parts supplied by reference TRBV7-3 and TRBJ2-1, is GAGVSQTPSNKVTEKGKYVELRCDPISGHTALYWYRQSLGQGPEFLIYFQGTGAADDSGLPNDRFFAVRPEGSVSTLKIQRTERGDSAVYLCASSLNGGQVTVQFFGPGTRLTVL.